This T cell receptor beta chain is from a study of early T cells in non-severe SARS-CoV-2 infection. This clonotype was observed at least ten times. Its target is not known. Findings and limits, study-wide: There was a bias toward anti-spike CD8 responses in VDJdb matching, which missed private and CD4 specificities.

Attached unique molecular identifiers marked individual cDNA molecules. From the 5' RACE reads, TCRdb called clonotypes with MiXCR, one entry per CDR3 protein. The sample lists 90,000 to 130,000 distinct CDR3 sequences, 12% occurring once. Source material: whole blood. The TCR sequence derives from an adult who was a healthcare worker with PCR-confirmed SARS-CoV-2 infection or an uninfected control (not recorded which).

The CDR3 coding sequence is TGTGCCAGCAGCTTGAATCCGCAAGAGACCCAGTACTTC. It is translated as CASSLNPQETQYF. This chain connects TRBV5-4 to TRBJ2-5; D gene unclear. V was clipped by 1 base and J by 2 bases, with 6 bases between them. The CDR3 length is 13 residues. The germline V gene encodes CDR1 SGHNT and CDR2 YYREEE (reference sequence).